This T cell receptor beta chain originates from a study of CD4 T cells in relation to SARS-CoV-2 and coronaviruses. For the study at large: Crossreactive spike epitopes shared across donors were mapped to their HLA restriction.

Before the COVID-19 pandemic, during about 2010-2018, CD4+ T cells were taken from unexposed donors. The CDR3 is 15 amino acids. With 3 bases removed from V and 6 bases from J, the gap between germline ends came to 15 bases. Naive and memory CD4+ T cell DNA was deep-sequenced without culture. Some clones are missing from TCRdb's copy, which holds only in-frame ones; the method was immunoSEQ multiplex PCR. Of about 68,000 clones in the sample, approximately 95% were seen once. The receptor was isolated from a human donor in good health. This chain connects TRBV23-1 to TRBJ1-5; possibly TRBD1 for D (6 bases). TRBV23-1 is annotated as an ORF whose role is uncertain. Material: naive CD4+ T cells from PBMCs. This sample's subset: naive CD4+ T cells isolated by negative enrichment. Written as DNA, the CDR3 is TGCGCCAGCAGTCAGCGTACAGGGTCGGGTCAGCCCCAGCATTTT. Translating it yields CASSQRTGSGQPQHF.